The rows below give T cell receptor beta chains drawn from one sample of a study of OX40 agonist ivuxolimab in advanced cancers. Clones were read by immunoSEQ multiplex PCR, and TCRdb kept only the in-frame ones, dropping some. Of about 100,000 clones listed, about 91% were seen once; the top ten hold roughly 0.15%. The sequencing used CD4+ or CD8+ T cells sorted from blood, collected in a trial of the OX40 agonist ivuxolimab. These receptors were collected from an adult with an advanced solid tumor such as melanoma, head and neck, liver or kidney cancer. The CDR3 runs from the conserved cysteine through the conserved F or W. The order of the fields is D gene, J gene, clone size, V gene, CDR3 protein, CDR3 DNA. A D gene is named only where the DNA matches it firmly. Expanded clones get a size class; other rows say once, few or many, or leave the size out.

>NA|TRBJ1-1|NA|TRBV7-9
CASSLTEDTEAFF
TGTGCCAGCAGCTTGACAGAAGACACTGAAGCTTTCTTT
>NA|TRBJ2-3|NA|TRBV11-2
CASSATVGRTDTQYF
TGTGCCAGCAGCGCGACCGTAGGGCGCACAGATACGCAGTATTTT
>NA|TRBJ2-1|NA|TRBV4-2
CASSQQNSGAYNEQFF
TGTGCCAGCAGCCAACAAAATAGCGGAGCTTACAATGAGCAGTTCTTC
>TRBD1|TRBJ2-7|NA|TRBV6-5
CASSYSSDRVHEQYF
TGTGCCAGCAGTTACTCGAGCGACAGGGTCCACGAGCAGTACTTC
>NA|TRBJ2-3|NA|TRBV14
CASSQGVLRGRSSTDTQYF
TGTGCCAGCAGCCAAGGGGTCCTCAGGGGGAGGTCTAGCACAGATACGCAGTATTTT
>NA|TRBJ2-2|NA|TRBV19
CASSFRHTGELFF
TGTGCCAGTAGTTTCAGGCACACCGGGGAGCTGTTTTTT
>NA|TRBJ2-1|NA|TRBV9
CASSVATARGEQFF
TGTGCCAGCAGCGTAGCTACGGCGCGAGGTGAGCAGTTCTTC
>TRBD2|TRBJ2-1|NA|TRBV9
CASSVAAGLESEQFF
TGTGCCAGCAGCGTAGCTGCGGGACTAGAGAGTGAGCAGTTCTTC
>TRBD2|TRBJ2-1|NA|TRBV27
CASSRPMGLAGGIGYNEQFF
TGTGCCAGCAGTCGGCCGATGGGGCTAGCGGGAGGGATAGGGTACAATGAGCAGTTCTTC
>NA|TRBJ1-6|few|TRBV7-9
CASSLEVRENSPLHF
TGTGCCAGCAGCTTAGAGGTGAGGGAAAATTCACCCCTCCACTTT
>NA|TRBJ2-7|NA|TRBV6-5
CASRSTQGPYEQYF
TGTGCCAGCAGATCTACCCAGGGCCCCTACGAGCAGTACTTC
>TRBD1|TRBJ1-6|NA|TRBV6-4
CAKLTGNSINSPLHF
TGTGCCAAATTGACAGGGAACTCAATTAATTCACCCCTCCACTTT
>NA|TRBJ2-2|NA|TRBV6-1
CASSVMRMGELFF
TGTGCCAGCAGTGTTATGCGGATGGGGGAGCTGTTTTTT
>NA|TRBJ2-3|once|TRBV6-1
CASSVVPRDTQYF
TGTGCCAGCAGTGTCGTCCCCAGAGATACGCAGTATTTT
>NA|TRBJ1-3|NA|TRBV5-1
CASSLTGKSSGNTIYF
TGCGCCAGCAGCTTGACAGGGAAGAGCTCTGGAAACACCATATATTTT
>TRBD2|TRBJ2-3|NA|TRBV11-2
CASSLAAGPTDTQYF
TGTGCCAGCAGCTTAGCAGCGGGGCCCACAGATACGCAGTATTTT
>TRBD2|TRBJ2-1|NA|TRBV2
CASSDKLAGNEQFF
TGTGCCAGCAGTGATAAGCTAGCGGGAAATGAGCAGTTCTTC
>TRBD2|TRBJ2-7|once|TRBV28
CASSSTSSRQYF
TGTGCCAGCAGTTCGACTAGCTCAAGGCAGTACTTC